This T cell receptor (beta chain) was documented in a study of spatial heterogeneity in lung cancer. Study summary: Donation came from 70 or so patients with untreated early-stage non-small cell lung cancer. An average of more than ten raw reads was observed per unique TCR and UMI combination. Findings of the study overall: Ubiquitous expanded tumor TCRs were seen in blood more at resection than at follow-up.

MiXCR, run by TCRdb on the 5' RACE reads, gives a single entry per CDR3 protein. In the table there are more than 95,000 distinct CDR3 sequences, 12% of which are singletons. Trimming took 7 bases from V and 3 from J; bases not matched to a gene: 7. The CDR3 has 13 amino acids. Germline lookup yields CDR1 SQVTM and CDR2 ANQGSEA. This clonotype appeared many times. Its antigen is currently unknown. Documented time point: blood at routine non-recurrence follow-up after resection. Sequencing covered unsorted whole RNA taken from tumor, nontumor lung or frozen PBMC. The clonotype was recovered from a male donor with early-stage non-small cell lung cancer. V gene TRBV29-1 combines with J gene TRBJ2-5, with 8 positions matching TRBD1. The specimen was PBMCs, collected at follow-up. In DNA, the CDR3 is TGCAGCGCGGGACAGGCCAGGGAAGAGACCCAGTACTTC. Translating it yields CSAGQAREETQYF.